Listed below are T cell receptor beta chains from one sample, sequenced in a study of T cell repertoires in cytomegalovirus infection. TCRdb processed the reads anew with MiXCR; each CDR3 protein has one entry. This sample has 270,000 or so distinct CDR3 sequences, with 15% to 20% found just once. The specimen sequenced was CD8+ T cells from PBMCs. All receptors derive from a human donor in good health (CMV status not recorded). Some clones in this sample may be carry-over from other donors' samples. The CDR3 runs from the conserved cysteine through the conserved F or W. The D gene is left open where the match is weak. Expanded clones are given a class, and other clones once, few, many or no size at all.

clone_size: NA
d_call: TRBD1
v_call: TRBV7-6
j_call: TRBJ2-1
cdr3_nt: TGTGCCAGCAGCATTTGGGACAGGGGAAATGAGCAGTTCTTC
cdr3_aa: CASSIWDRGNEQFF

clone_size: NA
d_call: TRBD2
v_call: TRBV6-6
j_call: TRBJ2-1
cdr3_nt: TGTGCCAGCAGTTACCGGACTAGCGGCGTGTACAATGAGCAGTTCTTC
cdr3_aa: CASSYRTSGVYNEQFF

clone_size: many
d_call: NA
v_call: TRBV20-1
j_call: TRBJ2-3
cdr3_nt: TGCAGTGCTTACCACGAGCACCACTCCCACACAGATACGCAGTATTTT
cdr3_aa: CSAYHEHHSHTDTQYF

clone_size: few
d_call: NA
v_call: TRBV19
j_call: TRBJ1-1
cdr3_nt: TGTGCCAGTAGTATAGATCGTCTGAACACTGAAGCTTTCTTT
cdr3_aa: CASSIDRLNTEAFF

clone_size: NA
d_call: NA
v_call: TRBV6-2/TRBV6-3
j_call: TRBJ2-1
cdr3_nt: TGTGCCAGCAGGAATGCCCCAGGAGACTCCTACAATGAGCAGTTCTTC
cdr3_aa: CASRNAPGDSYNEQFF

clone_size: many
d_call: NA
v_call: TRBV5-6
j_call: TRBJ1-4
cdr3_nt: TGTGCCAGCAGCTCCCGATCGGAGGGGTTCGATGAAAAACTGTTTTTT
cdr3_aa: CASSSRSEGFDEKLFF

clone_size: NA
d_call: NA
v_call: TRBV5-1
j_call: TRBJ1-1
cdr3_nt: TGCGCCAGCAGCTTGTTTGGGTCAGGGCTGGACACTGAAGCTTTCTTT
cdr3_aa: CASSLFGSGLDTEAFF

clone_size: few
d_call: TRBD1
v_call: TRBV2
j_call: TRBJ1-2
cdr3_nt: TGTGCCAGCCCAACAGGGGCAGCTAACTATGGCTACACCTTC
cdr3_aa: CASPTGAANYGYTF

clone_size: few
d_call: NA
v_call: TRBV14
j_call: TRBJ2-3
cdr3_nt: TGTGCCAGCAGCCAAGAATGGTACCCGGCATCCCCGCAGTATTTT
cdr3_aa: CASSQEWYPASPQYF

clone_size: NA
d_call: NA
v_call: TRBV6-1
j_call: TRBJ2-3
cdr3_nt: TGTGCCAGCAGTGAACACCCGGGACAAAGAGAGACAGATACGCAGTATTTT
cdr3_aa: CASSEHPGQRETDTQYF

clone_size: few
d_call: NA
v_call: TRBV4-2
j_call: TRBJ1-6
cdr3_nt: TGTGCCAGCAGCCAAGATGGTGGGGAGTATAATTCACCCCTCCACTTT
cdr3_aa: CASSQDGGEYNSPLHF

clone_size: many
d_call: NA
v_call: TRBV29-1
j_call: TRBJ2-2
cdr3_nt: TGCAGCGTTGCCGGGCACGAGGGGAACACCGGGGAGCTGTTTTTT
cdr3_aa: CSVAGHEGNTGELFF

clone_size: many
d_call: TRBD2
v_call: TRBV7-2
j_call: TRBJ2-1
cdr3_nt: TGTGCCAGCAGTCCGGCGGGGGGGATTGGCAATGAGCAGTTCTTC
cdr3_aa: CASSPAGGIGNEQFF

clone_size: many
d_call: TRBD1
v_call: TRBV7-7
j_call: TRBJ2-5
cdr3_nt: TGTGCTAGCAGCCGGGACAGGGGGGAAGAGACCCAGTACTTC
cdr3_aa: CASSRDRGEETQYF

clone_size: many
d_call: NA
v_call: TRBV7-3
j_call: TRBJ2-3
cdr3_nt: TGTGCCAGCAGCGCCACTGACACAGATACGCAGTATTTT
cdr3_aa: CASSATDTDTQYF

clone_size: few
d_call: TRBD1
v_call: TRBV6-5
j_call: TRBJ2-7
cdr3_nt: TGTGCCAGCAGTTACTCCAACAGGGGCTACTCCTACGAGCAGTACTTC
cdr3_aa: CASSYSNRGYSYEQYF

clone_size: many
d_call: NA
v_call: TRBV20-1
j_call: TRBJ1-6
cdr3_nt: TGCAGTGCTTCGCGGGAACGGGGTTTAAATTCACCCCTCCACTTT
cdr3_aa: CSASRERGLNSPLHF

clone_size: many
d_call: NA
v_call: TRBV20-1
j_call: TRBJ2-7
cdr3_nt: TGCAGTGGGGCCGAAGGGGAACCCTACGAGCAGTACTTC
cdr3_aa: CSGAEGEPYEQYF

clone_size: many
d_call: TRBD1
v_call: TRBV7-8
j_call: TRBJ1-1
cdr3_nt: TGTGCCAGCAGCAACTTGGGGGGACAGGGGGCCCCCGAGGCTTTCTTT
cdr3_aa: CASSNLGGQGAPEAFF

clone_size: many
d_call: TRBD1
v_call: TRBV20-1
j_call: TRBJ1-2
cdr3_nt: TGCAGTGCTAGAGATACTAGGGACAGCCACTATGGCTACACCTTC
cdr3_aa: CSARDTRDSHYGYTF

clone_size: few
d_call: TRBD2
v_call: TRBV20-1
j_call: TRBJ2-3
cdr3_nt: TGCAGTGCTGATAGCGGGGGGAGCACAGATACGCAGTATTTT
cdr3_aa: CSADSGGSTDTQYF

clone_size: NA
d_call: NA
v_call: TRBV4-1
j_call: TRBJ2-7
cdr3_nt: TGCGCCAGCAGCCATCTCACGACAGACGAGCAGTACTTC
cdr3_aa: CASSHLTTDEQYF

clone_size: many
d_call: TRBD1
v_call: TRBV12-3/TRBV12-4
j_call: TRBJ2-6
cdr3_nt: TGTGCCAGCAGTTATGGGACAGATGGGGCCAACGTCCTGACTTTC
cdr3_aa: CASSYGTDGANVLTF

clone_size: many
d_call: NA
v_call: TRBV7-2
j_call: TRBJ2-7
cdr3_nt: TGTGCCAGCAGCTTAGATTGGGGTATCTCCTACGAGCAGTACTTC
cdr3_aa: CASSLDWGISYEQYF

clone_size: many
d_call: NA
v_call: TRBV12-3/TRBV12-4
j_call: TRBJ1-2
cdr3_nt: TGTGCCAGCAGTTTAGGGTCCACAGTCTATGGCTACACCTTC
cdr3_aa: CASSLGSTVYGYTF

clone_size: few
d_call: TRBD1
v_call: TRBV27
j_call: TRBJ1-5
cdr3_nt: TGTGCCAGCAGAAGGACAGGGAGTCAGCCCCAGCATTTT
cdr3_aa: CASRRTGSQPQHF

clone_size: many
d_call: NA
v_call: TRBV7-2
j_call: TRBJ1-2
cdr3_nt: TGTGCCAGCAGCTTAACCCCCAGGAAGGGCTATGGCTACACCTTC
cdr3_aa: CASSLTPRKGYGYTF

clone_size: few
d_call: NA
v_call: TRBV20-1
j_call: TRBJ1-1
cdr3_nt: TGCAGTGCTAGAGATGGTGGCGGGCGCACTGAAGCTTTCTTT
cdr3_aa: CSARDGGGRTEAFF

clone_size: NA
d_call: NA
v_call: TRBV6-6
j_call: TRBJ1-2
cdr3_nt: TGTGCCAGCAGCCATTCCCGAACGACAGAAGCCTACTATGGCTACACCTTC
cdr3_aa: CASSHSRTTEAYYGYTF

clone_size: NA
d_call: TRBD1
v_call: TRBV20-1
j_call: TRBJ2-7
cdr3_nt: TGCAGTGCTAGTCTTCCGGGACAGGGCCACGAGCAGTACTTC
cdr3_aa: CSASLPGQGHEQYF

clone_size: many
d_call: NA
v_call: TRBV12-3/TRBV12-4
j_call: TRBJ1-1
cdr3_nt: TGTGCCAGCAGTTTTGAGCCCGGGTCAGGAGACACTGAAGCTTTCTTT
cdr3_aa: CASSFEPGSGDTEAFF

clone_size: many
d_call: TRBD1
v_call: TRBV7-2
j_call: TRBJ2-7
cdr3_nt: TGTGCCAGCAGCTCCAAACCTCCTAGTACAGGGGGCGAGCAGTACTTC
cdr3_aa: CASSSKPPSTGGEQYF

clone_size: many
d_call: NA
v_call: TRBV6-6
j_call: TRBJ1-6
cdr3_nt: TGTGCCAGCAGTCCCGAGGTTATCCGGAGAGATTCACCCCTCCACTTT
cdr3_aa: CASSPEVIRRDSPLHF

clone_size: few
d_call: NA
v_call: TRBV2
j_call: TRBJ2-5
cdr3_nt: TGTGCCAGCATCGAACAGGGCGGGGAAGAGACCCAGTACTTC
cdr3_aa: CASIEQGGEETQYF

clone_size: NA
d_call: NA
v_call: TRBV20-1
j_call: TRBJ2-3
cdr3_nt: TGCAGTGCTAGAGTCGAGTACACAGATACGCAGTATTTT
cdr3_aa: CSARVEYTDTQYF

clone_size: NA
d_call: NA
v_call: TRBV4-2
j_call: TRBJ2-7
cdr3_nt: TGTGCCAGCAGCCAAGGCGCAACACCCGAGTACTTC
cdr3_aa: CASSQGATPEYF

clone_size: NA
d_call: NA
v_call: TRBV7-9
j_call: TRBJ2-5
cdr3_nt: TGTGCCAGCAGCTTCGGGAGCAGTGAAGAGACCCAGTACTTC
cdr3_aa: CASSFGSSEETQYF

clone_size: many
d_call: NA
v_call: TRBV7-2
j_call: TRBJ2-3
cdr3_nt: TGTGCCAGCAGCTTAGGGGCAGCCCGCTCCACAGATACGCAGTATTTT
cdr3_aa: CASSLGAARSTDTQYF

clone_size: NA
d_call: TRBD2
v_call: TRBV7-6
j_call: TRBJ2-3
cdr3_nt: TGTGCCAGCAGCCCCCCGGGACTAGGTTTCCCAGATACGCAGTATTTT
cdr3_aa: CASSPPGLGFPDTQYF

clone_size: few
d_call: NA
v_call: TRBV6-2/TRBV6-3
j_call: TRBJ1-6
cdr3_nt: TGTGCCAGCAGTTATGAAGCGGCTGGGCTAAGCTACTCCTATAATTCACCCCTCCACTTT
cdr3_aa: CASSYEAAGLSYSYNSPLHF

clone_size: many
d_call: NA
v_call: TRBV7-6
j_call: TRBJ2-7
cdr3_nt: TGTGCCAGCAGCCCAGGCCGGGGATACGAGCAGTACTTC
cdr3_aa: CASSPGRGYEQYF

clone_size: NA
d_call: TRBD1
v_call: TRBV14
j_call: TRBJ2-1
cdr3_nt: TGTGCCAGCAGGGGGACAGAGGGAGCCTACAATGAGCAGTTCTTC
cdr3_aa: CASRGTEGAYNEQFF

clone_size: many
d_call: TRBD1
v_call: TRBV7-9
j_call: TRBJ1-3
cdr3_nt: TGTGCCAGCAGCTTACCCAGACAGGGACTCTCTGGAAACACCATATATTTT
cdr3_aa: CASSLPRQGLSGNTIYF

clone_size: NA
d_call: TRBD1
v_call: TRBV5-5
j_call: TRBJ2-2
cdr3_nt: TGTGCCAGCAGTGATCTGAGGGGGCCTGACGGGGAGCTGTTTTTT
cdr3_aa: CASSDLRGPDGELFF

clone_size: many
d_call: TRBD2
v_call: TRBV6-2/TRBV6-3
j_call: TRBJ2-1
cdr3_nt: TGTGCCAGCAGTCCCTTCGCGGGGGGTTACAATGAGCAGTTCTTC
cdr3_aa: CASSPFAGGYNEQFF

clone_size: many
d_call: TRBD1
v_call: TRBV5-6
j_call: TRBJ2-3
cdr3_nt: TGTGCCAGCAGCTTTTGGGGCAGGGGGAACACAGATACGCAGTATTTT
cdr3_aa: CASSFWGRGNTDTQYF

clone_size: few
d_call: NA
v_call: TRBV29-1
j_call: TRBJ1-3
cdr3_nt: TGCGCAGCCCCGGGACACTTCTCTGGAAACACCATATATTTT
cdr3_aa: CAAPGHFSGNTIYF

clone_size: NA
d_call: TRBD2
v_call: TRBV5-4
j_call: TRBJ2-7
cdr3_nt: TGTGCCAGCAGCTTGAATAAAATCGCGGGGGAAAGCCGGGGGGAGCAGTACTTC
cdr3_aa: CASSLNKIAGESRGEQYF

clone_size: few
d_call: NA
v_call: TRBV5-4
j_call: TRBJ1-2
cdr3_nt: TGTGCCAGCAGGGGCCCAGGGCCGATCTGGGGCTACACCTTC
cdr3_aa: CASRGPGPIWGYTF

clone_size: few
d_call: NA
v_call: TRBV10-3
j_call: TRBJ2-6
cdr3_nt: TGTGCCATCAGTGCGATGTGGTCTGGGGCCAACGTCCTGACTTTC
cdr3_aa: CAISAMWSGANVLTF

clone_size: few
d_call: NA
v_call: TRBV2
j_call: TRBJ1-5
cdr3_nt: TGTGCCAGCAGACCACAGGGCGGGGGCAATCAGCCCCAGCATTTT
cdr3_aa: CASRPQGGGNQPQHF

clone_size: many
d_call: NA
v_call: TRBV7-2
j_call: TRBJ2-3
cdr3_nt: TGTGCCAGCAGCTTCAATATCCGACAGTTCGGGGCTGGAGATACGCAGTATTTT
cdr3_aa: CASSFNIRQFGAGDTQYF

clone_size: NA
d_call: NA
v_call: TRBV20-1
j_call: TRBJ1-5
cdr3_nt: TGCAGTGCTAGAGATCGATCCGGGAAAGATAGCAATCAGCCCCAGCATTTT
cdr3_aa: CSARDRSGKDSNQPQHF

clone_size: few
d_call: TRBD1
v_call: TRBV5-4
j_call: TRBJ2-5
cdr3_nt: TGTGCCAGCAGCTGGGACGGACAGGGGGTCGGAGAGACCCAGTACTTC
cdr3_aa: CASSWDGQGVGETQYF